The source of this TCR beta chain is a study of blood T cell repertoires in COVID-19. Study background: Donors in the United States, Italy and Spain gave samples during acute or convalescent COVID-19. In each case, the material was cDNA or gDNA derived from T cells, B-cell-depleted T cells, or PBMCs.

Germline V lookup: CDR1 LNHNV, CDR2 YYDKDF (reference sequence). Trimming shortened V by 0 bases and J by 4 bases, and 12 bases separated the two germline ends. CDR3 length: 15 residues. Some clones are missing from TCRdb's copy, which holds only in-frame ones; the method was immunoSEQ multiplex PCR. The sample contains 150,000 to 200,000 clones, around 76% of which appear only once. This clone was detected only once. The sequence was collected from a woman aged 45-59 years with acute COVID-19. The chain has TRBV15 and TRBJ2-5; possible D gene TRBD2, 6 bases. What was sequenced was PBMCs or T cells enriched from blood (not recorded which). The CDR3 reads CATSREAGWGETQYF. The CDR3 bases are TGTGCCACCAGCAGAGAGGCGGGATGGGGAGAGACCCAGTACTTC.